This entry features one TCR beta chain sequence. This clone was seen just once. Its antigen has not been determined. No base quality values were provided; no much bigger clone lies one nucleotide off. The data stem from a study of OX40 agonist ivuxolimab in advanced cancers. For the study in its entirety: The costimulatory receptor OX40 (CD134) was targeted by ivuxolimab, a fully human IgG2 agonistic monoclonal antibody. In the dose-escalation cohort, 70% to 85% of patients were male, and the mean age was roughly 60 years with a range of about 23 to 79. Of the approximately 54 dose-escalation patients, hepatocellular carcinoma was present in around 19, melanoma in some 15, renal cell carcinoma in 9 and head and neck cancer in 9. The paper covers the monotherapy dose-escalation part of the phase I ivuxolimab trial, which included N of about 50 patients. Prior anti-PD-1, anti-PD-L1 or anti-CTLA-4 therapy was permitted, and checkpoint inhibitors had been received by about 44% of dose-escalation patients. Three dose-escalation patients achieved partial responses, one with hepatocellular carcinoma and two with cutaneous melanoma. Peripheral TCRbeta sequencing aimed to test whether ivuxolimab altered TCR sequence diversity and caused clonal T-cell expansion. Intravenous ivuxolimab was administered to patients every 2 weeks at six dose levels: 0.01, 0.1, 0.3, 1.5, 3 and 10 mg/kg.

The germline V gene (reference sequence) yields MNHEY for CDR1 and SMNVEV for CDR2. At the junction V is shortened by 6 bases and J by 5 bases; bases outside the gene matches: 13. The CDR3 starts with the cysteine, ends with the phenylalanine, and has 15 residues. Just CDR3 DNA is preserved here, 45 bases in frame from base 1. The trial excluded patients who had a history of autoimmune disease or who were on systemic immunosuppression. Peripheral blood for TCR sequencing was collected from all dose cohorts at baseline, on cycle 4 day 1, and on cycle 7 day 1. The samples were taken from a phase I, first-in-human, multicenter, open-label dose-escalation trial of ivuxolimab. The trial enrolled adults with locally advanced or metastatic head and neck squamous cell, hepatocellular, melanoma or renal cell carcinoma. Before TCR sequencing, CD4+ and CD8+ T cells were separately sorted from peripheral blood.

The paper's findings and limits, for the study overall: Clonal expansion of both CD4+ and CD8+ blood T cells was observed from baseline to week 6 at doses 0.1 to 3.0 mg/kg. After ivuxolimab, expanded clones were on average more numerous among CD8+ T cells than among CD4+ T cells. In partial responders in the 0.1-3.0 mg/kg groups, normalized peripheral clonal expansion was found to be among the lowest, especially among CD8+ T cells. Low levels of normalized T-cell clonal expansion were also seen in some patients who did not respond. Which antigens the clonally expanded peripheral T cells were specific for was not determined.

Genomic DNA was isolated from the sorted cells so that the TCRbeta CDR3 region could be sequenced. TCRbeta CDR3 regions were sequenced using the immunoSEQ Assay. Entries here come from immuneACCESS through TCRdb and include only in-frame sequences with V and J called. Some clones fail to appear in such tables; in the studies checked, an unresolved V gene covers under half of the shortfall, and the cause of the remainder is unknown. This sample holds more than 50,000 clones; roughly nine tenths were observed only once. The ten largest clones capture roughly 12% of the sample. The chain uses TRBV27 and TRBJ2-7; 7 junctional bases match TRBD2. The receptor's source is an adult with an advanced solid tumor such as melanoma, head and neck, liver or kidney cancer. The source material was CD4+ or CD8+ T cells sorted from blood, sampled in a trial of the OX40 agonist ivuxolimab. The base sequence is TGTGCCAGCAGGGACCTAGCGGCTGTAACCCACGAGCAGTACTTC. It codes for CASRDLAAVTHEQYF.